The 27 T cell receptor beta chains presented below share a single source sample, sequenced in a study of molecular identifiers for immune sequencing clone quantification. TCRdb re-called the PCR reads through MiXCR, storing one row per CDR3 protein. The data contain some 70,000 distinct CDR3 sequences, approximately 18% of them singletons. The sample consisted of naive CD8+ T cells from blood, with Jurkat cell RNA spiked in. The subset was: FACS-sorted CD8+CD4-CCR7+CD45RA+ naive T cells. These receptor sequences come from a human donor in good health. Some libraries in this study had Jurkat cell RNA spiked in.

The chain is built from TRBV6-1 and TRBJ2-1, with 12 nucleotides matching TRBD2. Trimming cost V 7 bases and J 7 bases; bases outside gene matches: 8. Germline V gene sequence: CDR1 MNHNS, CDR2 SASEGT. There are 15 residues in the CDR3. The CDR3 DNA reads TGTGCCAGCAACCTACTAGCGGGAGGCTTTAATGAGCAGTTCTTC. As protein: CASNLLAGGFNEQFF.

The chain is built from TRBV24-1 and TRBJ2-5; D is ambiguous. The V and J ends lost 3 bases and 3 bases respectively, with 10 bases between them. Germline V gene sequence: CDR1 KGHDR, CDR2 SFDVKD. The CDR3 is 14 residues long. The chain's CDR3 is CATSDTTGEETQYF. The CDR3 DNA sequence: TGTGCCACCAGTGATACGACTGGGGAAGAGACCCAGTACTTC.

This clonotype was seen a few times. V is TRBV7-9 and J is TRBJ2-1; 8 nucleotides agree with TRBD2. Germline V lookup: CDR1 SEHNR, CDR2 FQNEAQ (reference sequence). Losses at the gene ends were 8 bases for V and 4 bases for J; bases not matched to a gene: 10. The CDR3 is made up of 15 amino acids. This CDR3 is CASVSGTSLYNEQFF. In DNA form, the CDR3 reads TGTGCCAGCGTATCTGGGACTAGTCTATACAATGAGCAGTTCTTC. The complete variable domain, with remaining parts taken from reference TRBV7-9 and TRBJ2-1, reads DTGVSQNPRHKITKRGQNVTFRCDPISEHNRLYWYRQTLGQGPEFLTYFQNEAQLEKSRLLSDRFSAERPKGSFSTLEIQRTEQGDSAMYLCASVSGTSLYNEQFFGPGTRLTVL.

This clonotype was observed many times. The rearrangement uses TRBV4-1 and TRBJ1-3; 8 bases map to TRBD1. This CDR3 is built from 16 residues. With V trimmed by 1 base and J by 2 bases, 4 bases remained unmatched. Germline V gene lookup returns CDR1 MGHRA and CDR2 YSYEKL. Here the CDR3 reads CASSQAQGAPGNTIYF. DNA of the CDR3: TGCGCCAGCAGCCAAGCCCAGGGGGCTCCTGGAAACACCATATATTTT.

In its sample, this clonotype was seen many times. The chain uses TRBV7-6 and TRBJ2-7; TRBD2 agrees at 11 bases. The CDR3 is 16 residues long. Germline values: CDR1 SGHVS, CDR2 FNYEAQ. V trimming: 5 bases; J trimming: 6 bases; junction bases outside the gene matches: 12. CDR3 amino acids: CASSARLEGLAAEQYF. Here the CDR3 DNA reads TGTGCCAGCAGCGCCCGTCTTGAGGGACTAGCGGCCGAGCAGTACTTC.

The CDR3 reads CASSYNSGAGNTEAFF. The DNA of the CDR3 is TGTGCCAGCAGTTACAATTCAGGGGCAGGGAACACTGAAGCTTTCTTT. The chain employs TRBV6-5 and TRBJ1-1, with D tentatively TRBD1 (6 bases). The length of the CDR3 is 16 residues. The V gene lost 2 bases and the J gene lost 1 base, with 14 bases spanning the gap. Germline loops: CDR1 MNHEY, CDR2 SVGAGI.

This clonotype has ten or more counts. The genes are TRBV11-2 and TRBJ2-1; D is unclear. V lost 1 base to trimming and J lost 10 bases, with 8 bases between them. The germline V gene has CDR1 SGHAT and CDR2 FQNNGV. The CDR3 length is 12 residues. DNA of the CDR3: TGTGCCAGCAGCTTAGCCCCGATAGAGCAGTTCTTC. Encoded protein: CASSLAPIEQFF.

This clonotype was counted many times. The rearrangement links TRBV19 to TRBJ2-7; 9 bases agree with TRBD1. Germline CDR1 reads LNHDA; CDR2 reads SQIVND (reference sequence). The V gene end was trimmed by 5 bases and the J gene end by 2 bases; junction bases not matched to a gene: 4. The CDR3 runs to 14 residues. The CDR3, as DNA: TGTGCCAGTAGTCCGGGGACAGGGACCTACGAGCAGTACTTC. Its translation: CASSPGTGTYEQYF.

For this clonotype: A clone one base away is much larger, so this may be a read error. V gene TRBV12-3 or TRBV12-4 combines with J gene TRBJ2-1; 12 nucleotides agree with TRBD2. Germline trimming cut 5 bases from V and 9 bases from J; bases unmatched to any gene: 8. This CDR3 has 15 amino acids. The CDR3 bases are TGTGCCAGCAGTCCCTCTAGCGGGAGGGCCGGTGAGCAGTTCTTC. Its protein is CASSPSSGRAGEQFF.

CDR3 nucleotides: TGTGCCAGCAGTCGGGGTCTCAATCAGCCCCAGCATTTT. It encodes CASSRGLNQPQHF. The chain is built from TRBV27 and TRBJ1-5; D call uncertain. Looked up from germline, CDR1 is MNHEY and CDR2 is SMNVEV (reference sequence). With 5 bases removed from V and 3 bases from J, the gap between germline ends came to 8 bases. The CDR3 sequence is 13 residues long.

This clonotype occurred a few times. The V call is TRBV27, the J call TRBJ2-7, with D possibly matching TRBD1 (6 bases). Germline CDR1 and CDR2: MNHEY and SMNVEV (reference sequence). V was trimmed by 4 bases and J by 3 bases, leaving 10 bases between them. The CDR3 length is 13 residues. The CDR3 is CASSSGQLYEQYF. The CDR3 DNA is TGTGCCAGCAGTTCCGGACAGCTCTACGAGCAGTACTTC.

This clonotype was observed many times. CDR3 sequence: CASSFLTDYNSPLHF. The CDR3 bases are TGTGCCAGCAGTTTTCTGACAGACTATAATTCACCCCTCCACTTT. This chain uses TRBV28 with TRBJ1-6; a weak D match, TRBD1 (5 bases). Germline assignment: CDR1 MDHEN and CDR2 SYDVKM. Between the trimmed V and J ends, which lost 3 bases and 3 bases, there was a span of 9 bases. This CDR3 spans 15 amino acids.

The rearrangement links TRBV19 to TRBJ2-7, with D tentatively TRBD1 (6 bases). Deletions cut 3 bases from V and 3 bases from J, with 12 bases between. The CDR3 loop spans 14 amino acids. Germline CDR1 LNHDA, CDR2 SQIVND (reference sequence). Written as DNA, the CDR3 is TGTGCCAGTAGTATTTACGAACAGGGCTACGAGCAGTACTTC. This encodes CASSIYEQGYEQYF.

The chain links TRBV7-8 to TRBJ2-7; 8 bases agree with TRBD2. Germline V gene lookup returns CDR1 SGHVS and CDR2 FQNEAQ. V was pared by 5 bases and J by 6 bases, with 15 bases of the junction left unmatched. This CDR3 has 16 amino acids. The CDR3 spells CASSPEAGARESEQYF. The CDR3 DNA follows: TGTGCCAGCAGCCCCGAAGCGGGGGCGAGGGAGTCCGAGCAGTACTTC.

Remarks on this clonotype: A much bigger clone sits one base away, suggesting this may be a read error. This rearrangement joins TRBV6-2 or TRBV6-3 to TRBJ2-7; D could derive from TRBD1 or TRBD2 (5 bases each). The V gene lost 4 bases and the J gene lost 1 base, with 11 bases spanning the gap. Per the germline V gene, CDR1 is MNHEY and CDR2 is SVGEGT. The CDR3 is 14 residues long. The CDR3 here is CASSCDGGSYEQYF. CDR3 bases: TGTGCCAGCAGTTGCGATGGGGGTTCCTACGAGCAGTACTTC.

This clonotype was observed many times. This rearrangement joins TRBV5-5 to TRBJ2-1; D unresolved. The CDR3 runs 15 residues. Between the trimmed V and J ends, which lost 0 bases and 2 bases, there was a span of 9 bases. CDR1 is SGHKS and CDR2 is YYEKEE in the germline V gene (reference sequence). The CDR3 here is CASSLDFAPYNEQFF. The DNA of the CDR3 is TGTGCCAGCAGCTTGGACTTCGCTCCCTACAATGAGCAGTTCTTC.

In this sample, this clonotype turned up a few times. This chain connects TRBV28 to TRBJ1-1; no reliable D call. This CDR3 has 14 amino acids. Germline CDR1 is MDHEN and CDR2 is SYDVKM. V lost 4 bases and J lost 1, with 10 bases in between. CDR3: CASSSGRANTEAFF. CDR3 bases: TGTGCCAGCAGTTCTGGACGGGCGAACACTGAAGCTTTCTTT. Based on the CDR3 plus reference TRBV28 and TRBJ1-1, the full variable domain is DVKVTQSSRYLVKRTGEKVFLECVQDMDHENMFWYRQDPGLGLRLIYFSYDVKMKEKGDIPEGYSVSREKKERFSLILESASTNQTSMYLCASSSGRANTEAFFGQGTRLTVV.

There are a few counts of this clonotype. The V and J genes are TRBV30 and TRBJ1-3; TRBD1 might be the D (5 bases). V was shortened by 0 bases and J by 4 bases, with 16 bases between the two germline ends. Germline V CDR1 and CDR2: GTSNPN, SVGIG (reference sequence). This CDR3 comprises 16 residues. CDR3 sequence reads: CAWSVREGTRGNTIYF. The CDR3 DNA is TGTGCCTGGAGTGTACGGGAGGGGACGAGAGGAAACACCATATATTTT.

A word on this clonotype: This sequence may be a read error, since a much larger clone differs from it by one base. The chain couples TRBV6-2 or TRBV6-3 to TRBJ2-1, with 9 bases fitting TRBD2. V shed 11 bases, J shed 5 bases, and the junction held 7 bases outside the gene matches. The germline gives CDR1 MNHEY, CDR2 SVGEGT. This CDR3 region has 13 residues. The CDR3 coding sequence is TGTGCCTCCGGACTAGCGTTTAACAATGAGCAGTTCTTC. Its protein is CASGLAFNNEQFF.

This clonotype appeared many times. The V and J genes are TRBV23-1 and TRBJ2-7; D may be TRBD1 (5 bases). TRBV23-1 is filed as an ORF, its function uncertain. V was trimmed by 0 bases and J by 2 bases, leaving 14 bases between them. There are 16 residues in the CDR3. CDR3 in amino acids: CASSQSLTGQPYEQYF. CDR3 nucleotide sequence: TGCGCCAGCAGTCAATCGTTAACAGGCCAACCCTACGAGCAGTACTTC.

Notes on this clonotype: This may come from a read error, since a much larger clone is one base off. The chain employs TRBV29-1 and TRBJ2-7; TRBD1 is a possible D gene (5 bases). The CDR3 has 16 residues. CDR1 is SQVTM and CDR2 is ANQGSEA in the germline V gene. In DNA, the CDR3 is TGCGGCGTTGAAGACAGAACCCAAACCGGGTTCTACGAGCAGTACTTC. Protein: CGVEDRTQTGFYEQYF.

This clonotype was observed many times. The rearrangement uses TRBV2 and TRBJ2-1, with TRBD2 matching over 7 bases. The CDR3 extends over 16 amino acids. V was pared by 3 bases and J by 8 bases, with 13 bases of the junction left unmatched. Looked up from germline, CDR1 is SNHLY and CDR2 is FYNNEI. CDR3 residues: CASSEWLAEPLHEQFF. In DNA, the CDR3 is TGTGCCAGCAGTGAGTGGCTAGCGGAGCCCTTACATGAGCAGTTCTTC. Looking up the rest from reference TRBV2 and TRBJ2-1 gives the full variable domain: EPEVTQTPSHQVTQMGQEVILRCVPISNHLYFYWYRQILGQKVEFLVSFYNNEISEKSEIFDDQFSVERPDGSNFTLKIRSTKLEDSAMYFCASSEWLAEPLHEQFFGPGTRLTVL.

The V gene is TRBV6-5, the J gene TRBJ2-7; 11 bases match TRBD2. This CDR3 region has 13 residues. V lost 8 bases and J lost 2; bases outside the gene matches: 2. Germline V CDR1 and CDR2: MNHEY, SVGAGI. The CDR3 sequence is CASGTSGPYEQYF. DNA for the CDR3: TGTGCCAGCGGGACTAGCGGCCCCTACGAGCAGTACTTC.

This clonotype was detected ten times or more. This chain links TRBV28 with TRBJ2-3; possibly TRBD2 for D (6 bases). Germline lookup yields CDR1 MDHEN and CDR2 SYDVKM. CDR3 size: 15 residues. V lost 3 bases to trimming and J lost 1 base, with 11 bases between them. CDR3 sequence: CASSFRGRGTDTQYF. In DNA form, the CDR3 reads TGTGCCAGCAGTTTTCGGGGGAGAGGCACAGATACGCAGTATTTT. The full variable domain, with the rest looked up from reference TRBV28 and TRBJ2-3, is DVKVTQSSRYLVKRTGEKVFLECVQDMDHENMFWYRQDPGLGLRLIYFSYDVKMKEKGDIPEGYSVSREKKERFSLILESASTNQTSMYLCASSFRGRGTDTQYFGPGTRLTVL.

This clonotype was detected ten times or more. The CDR3 is CASSIRTGTSTDTQYF. In DNA form, the CDR3 reads TGTGCCAGTAGTATCCGGACAGGGACCAGCACAGATACGCAGTATTTT. V usage is TRBV19 and J usage is TRBJ2-3, with 8 positions matching TRBD1. The germline CDR1 and CDR2 sequences are LNHDA and SQIVND (reference sequence). J lost 0 bases, V lost 3 bases, and 5 bases had no gene match. The CDR3 spans 16 residues.

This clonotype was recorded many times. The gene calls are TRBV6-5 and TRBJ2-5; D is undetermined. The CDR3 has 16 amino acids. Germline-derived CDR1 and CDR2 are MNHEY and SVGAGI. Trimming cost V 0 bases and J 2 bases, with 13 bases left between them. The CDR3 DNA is TGTGCCAGCAGTTACTCGACTGGCGGCGAGCAAGAGACCCAGTACTTC. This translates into CASSYSTGGEQETQYF.

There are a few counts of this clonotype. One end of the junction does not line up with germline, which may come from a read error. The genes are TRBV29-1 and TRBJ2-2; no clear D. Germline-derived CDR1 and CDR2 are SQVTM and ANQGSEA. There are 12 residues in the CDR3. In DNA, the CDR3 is TGCTGCGTTGGGATAAACACCGGGGAGCTGTTTTTT. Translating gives CCVGINTGELFF.